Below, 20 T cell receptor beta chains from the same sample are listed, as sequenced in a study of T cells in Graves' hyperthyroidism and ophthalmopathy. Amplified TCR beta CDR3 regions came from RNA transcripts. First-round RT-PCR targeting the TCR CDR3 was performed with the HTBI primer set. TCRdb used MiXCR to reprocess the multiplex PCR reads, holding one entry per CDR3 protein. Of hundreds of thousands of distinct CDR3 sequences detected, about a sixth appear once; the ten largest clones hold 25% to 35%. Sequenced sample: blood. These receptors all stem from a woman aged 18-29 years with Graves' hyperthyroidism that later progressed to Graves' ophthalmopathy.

CDR3 DNA: TGTGCCAGCAGCATCGTCGGACTAGCCGGGGGGAACATTCAGTACTTC. Its protein product is CASSIVGLAGGNIQYF. This chain uses TRBV7-9 with TRBJ2-4; 8 bases line up with TRBD2. After removal of 5 bases from V and 7 bases from J, the junction contained 13 bases not matched to a gene. CDR1 is SEHNR and CDR2 is FQNEAQ in the germline V gene (reference sequence). This CDR3 spans 16 amino acids.

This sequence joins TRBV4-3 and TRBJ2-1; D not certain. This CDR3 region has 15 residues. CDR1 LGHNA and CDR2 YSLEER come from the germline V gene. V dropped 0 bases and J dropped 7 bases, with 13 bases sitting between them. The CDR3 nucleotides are TGCGCCAGCAGCCAAGATGTGGGTATCCTGAATGAGCAGTTCTTC. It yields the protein CASSQDVGILNEQFF.

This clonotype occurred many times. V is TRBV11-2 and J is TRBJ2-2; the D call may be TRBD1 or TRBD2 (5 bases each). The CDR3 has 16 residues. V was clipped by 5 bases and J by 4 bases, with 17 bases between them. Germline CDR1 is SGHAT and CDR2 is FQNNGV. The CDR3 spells CASSRSRDPATGELFF. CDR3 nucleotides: TGTGCCAGCAGCCGATCCCGGGACCCAGCCACCGGGGAGCTGTTTTTT.

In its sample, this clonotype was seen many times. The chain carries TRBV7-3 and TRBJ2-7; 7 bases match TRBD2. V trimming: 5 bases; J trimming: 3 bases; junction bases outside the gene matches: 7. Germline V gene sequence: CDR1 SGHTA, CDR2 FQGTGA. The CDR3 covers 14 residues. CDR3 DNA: TGTGCCAGCAGCCCCGCTGGCGGGAGCTACGAGCAGTACTTC. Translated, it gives CASSPAGGSYEQYF.

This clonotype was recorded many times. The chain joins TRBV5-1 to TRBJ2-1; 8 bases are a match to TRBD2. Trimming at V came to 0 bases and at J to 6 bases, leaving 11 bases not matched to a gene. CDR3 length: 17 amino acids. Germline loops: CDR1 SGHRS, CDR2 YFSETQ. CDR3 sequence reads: CASSLAPYGRAPNEQFF. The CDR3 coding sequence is TGCGCCAGCAGCTTGGCCCCTTACGGGAGGGCCCCCAATGAGCAGTTCTTC.

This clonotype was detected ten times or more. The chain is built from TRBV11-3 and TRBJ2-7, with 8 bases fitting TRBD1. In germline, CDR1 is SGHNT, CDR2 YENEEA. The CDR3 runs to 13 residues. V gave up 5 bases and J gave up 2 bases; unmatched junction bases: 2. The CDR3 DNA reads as TGTGCCAGCAGCAGGGGACAGGCCTACGAGCAGTACTTC. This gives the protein CASSRGQAYEQYF.

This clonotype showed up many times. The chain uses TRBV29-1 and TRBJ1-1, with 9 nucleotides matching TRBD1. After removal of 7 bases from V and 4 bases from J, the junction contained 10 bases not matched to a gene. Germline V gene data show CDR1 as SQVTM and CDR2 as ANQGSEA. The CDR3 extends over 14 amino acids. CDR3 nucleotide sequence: TGCAGCGCTGGACAGGGGAGAGAGAGCACTGAAGCTTTCTTT. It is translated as CSAGQGRESTEAFF. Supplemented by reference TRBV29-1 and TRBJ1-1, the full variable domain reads SAVISQKPSRDICQRGTSLTIQCQVDSQVTMMFWYRQQPGQSLTLIATANQGSEATYESGFVIDKFPISRPNLTFSTLTVSNMSPEDSSIYLCSAGQGRESTEAFFGQGTRLTVV.

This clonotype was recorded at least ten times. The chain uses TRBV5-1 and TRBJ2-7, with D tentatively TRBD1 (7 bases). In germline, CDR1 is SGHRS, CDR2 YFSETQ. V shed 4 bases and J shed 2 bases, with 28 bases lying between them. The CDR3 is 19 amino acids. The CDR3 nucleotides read TGCGCCAGCAGCACACCTGACAGGGACTCGCTAGCGAGAGCCTACGAGCAGTACTTC. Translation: CASSTPDRDSLARAYEQYF.

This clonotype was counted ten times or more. CDR3 residues: CASSEFLGGLRNQPQHF. The CDR3 bases are TGCGCCAGCAGTGAATTTTTAGGGGGCCTTCGAAATCAGCCCCAGCATTTT. The chain links TRBV10-1 to TRBJ1-5; 7 nucleotides line up with TRBD1. V was pared by 3 bases and J by 4 bases, with 12 bases of the junction left unmatched. The CDR3 totals 17 residues. CDR1 is WNHNN and CDR2 is SYGVQD in the germline V gene (reference sequence).

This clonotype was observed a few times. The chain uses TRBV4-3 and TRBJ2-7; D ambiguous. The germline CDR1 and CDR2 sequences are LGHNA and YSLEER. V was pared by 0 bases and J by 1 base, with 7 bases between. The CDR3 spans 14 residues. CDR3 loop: CASSQDLGSYEQYF. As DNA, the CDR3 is TGCGCCAGCAGCCAAGATCTTGGTTCCTACGAGCAGTACTTC.

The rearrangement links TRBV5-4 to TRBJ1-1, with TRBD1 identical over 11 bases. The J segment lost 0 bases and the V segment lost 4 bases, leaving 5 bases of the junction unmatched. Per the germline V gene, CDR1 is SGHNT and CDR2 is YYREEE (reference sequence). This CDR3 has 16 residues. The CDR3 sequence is CASSGGQGAMNTEAFF. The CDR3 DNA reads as TGTGCCAGCAGCGGCGGACAGGGGGCTATGAACACTGAAGCTTTCTTT.

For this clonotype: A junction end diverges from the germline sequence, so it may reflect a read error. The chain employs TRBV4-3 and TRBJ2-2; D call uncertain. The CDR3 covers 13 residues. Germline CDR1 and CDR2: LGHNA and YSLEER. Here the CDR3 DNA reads TGCGCCAGCAGCCAAGAGAGCACCAGGGAGCTGTTTTTT. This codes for CASSQESTRELFF.

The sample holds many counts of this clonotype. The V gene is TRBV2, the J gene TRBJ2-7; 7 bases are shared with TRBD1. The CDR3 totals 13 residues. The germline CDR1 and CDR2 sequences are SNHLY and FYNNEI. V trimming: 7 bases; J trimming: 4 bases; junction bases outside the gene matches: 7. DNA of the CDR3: TGTGCCAGCAATAGGGGACAGTATTACGAGCAGTACTTC. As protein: CASNRGQYYEQYF.

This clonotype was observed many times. DNA of the CDR3: TGTGCCAGCAGTGAACCCCTGGACGGACCCGCAGGGCCCCAGCATTTT. It specifies CASSEPLDGPAGPQHF. The rearrangement links TRBV2 to TRBJ1-5; no clear D. The V and J ends lost 2 bases and 9 bases respectively, with 20 bases between them. The V gene's germline CDR1 is SNHLY and CDR2 FYNNEI. CDR3 length: 16 residues.

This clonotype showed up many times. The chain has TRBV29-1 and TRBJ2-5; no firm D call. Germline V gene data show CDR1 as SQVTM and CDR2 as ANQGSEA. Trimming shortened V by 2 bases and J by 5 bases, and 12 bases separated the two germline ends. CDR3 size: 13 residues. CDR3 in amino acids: CSVELRLVETQYF. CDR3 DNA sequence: TGCAGCGTTGAATTACGCCTGGTGGAGACCCAGTACTTC. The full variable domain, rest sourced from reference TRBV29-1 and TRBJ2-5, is SAVISQKPSRDICQRGTSLTIQCQVDSQVTMMFWYRQQPGQSLTLIATANQGSEATYESGFVIDKFPISRPNLTFSTLTVSNMSPEDSSIYLCSVELRLVETQYFGPGTRLLVL.

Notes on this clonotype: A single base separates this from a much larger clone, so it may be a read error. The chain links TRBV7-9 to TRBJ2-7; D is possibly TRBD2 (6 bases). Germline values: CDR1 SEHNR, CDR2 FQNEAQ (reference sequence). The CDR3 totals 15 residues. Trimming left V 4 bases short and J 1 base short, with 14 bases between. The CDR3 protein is CASSWVDGGSYEQYF. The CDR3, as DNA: TGTGCCAGCAGCTGGGTAGATGGAGGGTCCTACGAGCAGTACTTC.

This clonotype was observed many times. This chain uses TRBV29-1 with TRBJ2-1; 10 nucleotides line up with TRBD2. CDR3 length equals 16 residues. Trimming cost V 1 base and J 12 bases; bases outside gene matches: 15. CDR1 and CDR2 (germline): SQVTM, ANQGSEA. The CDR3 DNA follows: TGCAGCGTTGAAGTTAAGGGCCTAGCGGGAGCGGAGAGGCAGTTCTTC. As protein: CSVEVKGLAGAERQFF.

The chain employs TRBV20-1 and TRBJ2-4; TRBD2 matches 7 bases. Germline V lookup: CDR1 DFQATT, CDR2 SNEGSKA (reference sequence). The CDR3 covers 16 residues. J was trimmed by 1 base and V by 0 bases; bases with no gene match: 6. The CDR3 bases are TGCAGTGCTAGAGAGTTGACTAGCTCCGCCAAAAACATTCAGTACTTC. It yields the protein CSARELTSSAKNIQYF.

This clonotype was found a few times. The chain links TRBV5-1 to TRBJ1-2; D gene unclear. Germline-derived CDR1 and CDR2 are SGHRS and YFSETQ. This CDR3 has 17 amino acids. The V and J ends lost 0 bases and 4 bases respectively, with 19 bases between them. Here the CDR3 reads CASSLAPVKRVPYGYTF. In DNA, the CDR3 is TGCGCCAGCAGCTTGGCGCCCGTAAAACGAGTTCCCTATGGCTACACCTTC.

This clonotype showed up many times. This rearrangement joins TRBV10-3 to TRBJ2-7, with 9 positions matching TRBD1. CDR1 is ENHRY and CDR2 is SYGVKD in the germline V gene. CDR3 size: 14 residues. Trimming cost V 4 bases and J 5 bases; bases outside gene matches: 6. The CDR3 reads CAISAGQGAHEQYF. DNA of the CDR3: TGTGCCATCAGTGCGGGACAGGGAGCCCACGAGCAGTACTTC.